Described below is a single T cell receptor beta chain sequence and its context. The target antigen is unknown. Here immunoSEQ multiplex PCR was the method, and the copy in TCRdb shows in-frame clones only, minus some. The data show some 21,000 clones, with 80% to 90% seen just once and 2.3% held by the top ten. This entry comes from a study of chemoradiotherapy in HPV16-positive cancers. The CDR3 runs to 18 residues. Per the germline V gene, CDR1 is SEHNR and CDR2 is FQNEAQ (reference sequence). The J segment lost 0 bases and the V segment lost 5 bases, leaving 16 bases of the junction unmatched. Repeated repertoire sampling spanned the course of chemoradiotherapy. Overall study results and limits: For HPV16-positive patients, expanding HPV-responsive T cells associated with longer recurrence-free survival. During treatment, candidate HPV-specific clones and E7-related motifs expanded in tumor.

The V call is TRBV7-9, the J call TRBJ2-7, with 7 positions matching TRBD2. The sample was blood, taken from a patient who underwent chemoradiotherapy. The receptor was derived from a human donor with HPV-associated anogenital cancer. The CDR3 loop reads CASSKPIDSGDYSYEQYF. The CDR3 coding sequence is TGTGCCAGCAGCAAACCGATCGACAGCGGGGATTACTCCTACGAGCAGTACTTC. Drawing the rest from reference TRBV7-9 and TRBJ2-7, the complete variable domain is DTGVSQNPRHKITKRGQNVTFRCDPISEHNRLYWYRQTLGQGPEFLTYFQNEAQLEKSRLLSDRFSAERPKGSFSTLEIQRTEQGDSAMYLCASSKPIDSGDYSYEQYFGPGTRLTVT.